Below are 9 T cell receptor beta chains sequenced from a single sample in a study of T cells in narcolepsy. Produced via immunoSEQ multiplex PCR; TCRdb's table is partial and in-frame only. Of around 25,000 clones in the sample, approximately 89% were seen once. Sample: CD45RA- memory CD4+ T cells from PBMCs. The receptors here all came from a human donor with narcolepsy.

The V gene is TRBV6-1, the J gene TRBJ1-5; D remains ambiguous. V lost 8 bases and J lost 0, with 8 bases in between. CDR3 length equals 13 residues. From germline, CDR1 is MNHNS and CDR2 SASEGT. The CDR3 spells CASRPNSNQPQHF. CDR3 nucleotides: TGTGCCAGCCGACCAAATAGCAATCAGCCCCAGCATTTT.

This chain joins TRBV11-2 and TRBJ1-1; no reliable D call. V shed 4 bases and J shed 1 base, with 7 bases lying between them. Per germline, CDR1 SGHAT and CDR2 FQNNGV. This CDR3 contains 13 residues. The CDR3 spells CASSYRANTEAFF. CDR3 bases: TGTGCCAGCAGCTACAGAGCGAACACTGAAGCTTTCTTT.

There are a few counts of this clone. The V call is TRBV4-1, the J call TRBJ1-2, with a possible D match to TRBD1 (5 bases). V was pared by 3 bases and J by 3 bases, with 11 bases between. Germline V gene data show CDR1 as MGHRA and CDR2 as YSYEKL. The CDR3 length is 14 residues. CDR3 loop: CASSHQDRDYGYTF. CDR3 sequence (DNA): TGCGCCAGCAGCCACCAAGACAGAGACTATGGCTACACCTTC.

This clone appeared a single time. The rearrangement uses TRBV6-5 and TRBJ2-5; TRBD1 aligns across 11 bases. Germline V gene sequence: CDR1 MNHEY, CDR2 SVGAGI. The CDR3 covers 15 residues. V dropped 1 base and J dropped 5; count of bases not matched to a gene: 3. The CDR3 region is CASSYLGQGVETQYF. For the CDR3, the DNA is TGTGCCAGCAGTTACTTGGGACAGGGGGTTGAGACCCAGTACTTC.

This clone has only one observation. The genes are TRBV7-6 and TRBJ1-1; D call uncertain. The CDR3 extends over 14 amino acids. The germline V and J ends were trimmed by 0 bases and 5 bases, with 10 bases remaining between them. Germline V gene lookup returns CDR1 SGHVS and CDR2 FNYEAQ. The CDR3 here is CASSLAVRGTEAFF. The CDR3 DNA reads as TGTGCCAGCAGCTTAGCCGTGAGAGGGACTGAAGCTTTCTTT.

V usage is TRBV6-5 and J usage is TRBJ2-7; D not certain. The CDR3 has 13 residues. CDR1 and CDR2 (germline): MNHEY, SVGAGI. V lost 3 bases and J lost 4, with 10 bases in between. CDR3: CASSYNRLYEQYF. CDR3 coding DNA: TGTGCCAGCAGTTATAACAGATTGTACGAGCAGTACTTC.

The rearrangement uses TRBV18 and TRBJ2-2; D might be TRBD1 (6 bases). The CDR3 contains 15 residues. V was trimmed by 3 bases and J by 7 bases, leaving 15 bases between them. The V gene's germline CDR1 is KGHSH and CDR2 LQKENI. The CDR3 DNA reads TGTGCCAGCTCACCGGTATTGGGGGCGAACGGGGAGCTGTTTTTT. Protein: CASSPVLGANGELFF.

The chain links TRBV5-1 to TRBJ2-2; D ambiguous. CDR3 length equals 14 residues. The ends were cut back, 0 bases at V and 2 bases at J, with 5 bases in the middle. CDR1 and CDR2 from the germline V gene are SGHRS and YFSETQ. This CDR3 is CASSLDHNTGELFF. In DNA form, the CDR3 reads TGCGCCAGCAGCTTGGATCATAACACCGGGGAGCTGTTTTTT.

The J gene is TRBJ2-3, the V gene TRBV5-1; 9 bases map to TRBD1. V lost 7 bases to trimming and J lost 1 base; unmatched junction nucleotides: 4. This CDR3 contains 14 residues. CDR1 is SGHRS and CDR2 is YFSETQ in the germline V gene. CDR3 nucleotides: TGCGCCAGCGGGACAGGGACGGGCACAGATACGCAGTATTTT. As protein: CASGTGTGTDTQYF.